The source of this TCR beta chain is a study of blood T cell repertoires in COVID-19. Overall study context: Samples came from the United States, Italy and Spain, spanning acute and convalescent COVID-19. From T cells, B-cell-depleted T cells, or PBMCs came the material, which was cDNA or gDNA.

In the original processing: Amplifying reference gene primers gave estimates of nucleated cell counts. Sequencing was performed with immunoSEQ multiplex PCR; in TCRdb, only in-frame clones are kept and a portion is missing. Clonal size and the V and J genes are those of that table, whereas D and trimming came from the DNA. This table holds about 98,000 clones, about 80% found once. The germline V gene has CDR1 SGHTA and CDR2 FQGNSA. Trimming took 4 bases from V and 15 from J, leaving 19 bases between them. The CDR3 spans 13 residues. This clonotype originated in a human donor in a cohort sampled during active COVID-19. This rearrangement joins TRBV7-2 to TRBJ2-1; TRBD1 is a possible D gene (6 bases). The source material was peripheral blood. The CDR3 sequence is CASSSGTGPFWFF. CDR3 sequence (DNA): TGTGCCAGCAGCTCCGGTACAGGGCCTTTCTGGTTCTTC.